Described below is a single T cell receptor beta chain sequence and its context. Trimming pared 2 bases from V and 0 bases from J, leaving 9 bases between. Germline CDR1 is SGHRS and CDR2 is YFSETQ. This CDR3 contains 16 residues. This sample is drawn from a study of control samples from healthy donors and cancer patients. Assay: immunoSEQ multiplex PCR; the TCRdb copy retains only in-frame clones and omits some. The table includes about 130,000 clones, approximately 92% detected once. This chain uses TRBV5-1 with TRBJ2-6, with D uncertain. This TCR was sampled from a man between 35 and 55 years old in good health. The specimen sequenced was blood. Here the CDR3 reads CASSFLWGSGANVLTF. In DNA form, the CDR3 reads TGCGCCAGCAGCTTCCTGTGGGGCTCTGGGGCCAACGTCCTGACTTTC.